This entry concerns a single TCR beta chain. What it recognizes is unknown. From the reads, TCRdb called clonotypes with MiXCR, one entry per CDR3 protein. In the table there are 680,000 or so distinct CDR3 sequences, roughly a third of which are singletons. Germline assignment: CDR1 MGHRA and CDR2 YSYEKL. The CDR3 is 14 residues long. V shed 1 base and J shed 5 bases, with 11 bases lying between them. The sample belongs to a study of T cell repertoires in cytomegalovirus infection. Across the study: HLA-C-restricted CMV epitopes, recently identified, and well-studied HLA-B-restricted ones were used by the study. Indications came from public TCR beta signatures; they pointed to CMV infection and to a matching HLA type.

Overall study results and limits: Individuals carrying CMV plus the relevant HLA were identified by cumulative frequency of public TCR beta families. In two of eight donors, the top clonotype was HLA-C-restricted CMV-specific.

This receptor was obtained from a human donor in good health (CMV status not recorded). Some clones in this sample may be carry-over from other donors' samples. Sequenced here: cultured PBMCs, sampled from culture after CMV antigen stimulation. V usage is TRBV4-1 and J usage is TRBJ2-5; D may be TRBD2 (5 bases). In nucleotides, the CDR3 is TGCGCCAGCAGCCAAGGGGTAGCGCGGGAGACCCAGTACTTC. Protein: CASSQGVARETQYF.